Each of the 7 T cell receptor beta chains below was sequenced from the same sample in a study of cytomegalovirus exposure and HLA in healthy donors. Vbeta (60) and Jbeta (13) primers were used in the PCR. Using immunoSEQ multiplex PCR, the repertoire was profiled, and TCRdb retains in-frame clones only, with some absent. The repertoire has 100,000 or so clones, 65% to 80% of them found once; the top ten carry about 5%. What was sequenced was PBMCs. These receptors all come from a male donor in good health and CMV-seronegative.

The chain combines TRBV11-2 with TRBJ2-1; 10 bases are a match to TRBD1. V dropped 1 base and J dropped 4; count of bases not matched to a gene: 4. Germline CDR1 reads SGHAT; CDR2 reads FQNNGV. CDR3 length: 16 residues. The CDR3 here is CASSLGPGQGYNEQFF. The CDR3 region has the DNA TGTGCCAGCAGCTTAGGGCCGGGACAGGGGTACAATGAGCAGTTCTTC.

The chain couples TRBV6-6 to TRBJ2-1, with TRBD2 matching over 9 bases. V was pared by 11 bases and J by 10 bases, with 12 bases of the junction left unmatched. Germline lookup yields CDR1 MNHNY and CDR2 SVGAGI (reference sequence). The CDR3 loop spans 13 amino acids. This CDR3 reads CAGASGTSQEQFF. CDR3 coding DNA: TGTGCCGGAGCCTCCGGGACTAGCCAAGAGCAGTTCTTC.

The chain employs TRBV7-9 and TRBJ1-1, with D tentatively TRBD1 (6 bases). The germline V gene has CDR1 SEHNR and CDR2 FQNEAQ (reference sequence). This CDR3 is 14 amino acids long. Trimming pared 3 bases from V and 0 bases from J, leaving 8 bases between. This chain's CDR3 is CASSFGGLNTEAFF. The CDR3 coding sequence is TGTGCCAGCAGCTTTGGGGGCCTGAACACTGAAGCTTTCTTT.

This chain connects TRBV19 to TRBJ2-7; D is undetermined. Germline-derived CDR1 and CDR2 are LNHDA and SQIVND (reference sequence). V was cut by 5 bases and J by 5 bases, with 13 bases left in between. This CDR3 region has 13 residues. The CDR3 bases are TGTGCCAGTAGTGACAACTCGGTCGACGAGCAGTACTTC. Translating gives CASSDNSVDEQYF. Based on the CDR3 plus reference TRBV19 and TRBJ2-7, the full variable domain is DGGITQSPKYLFRKEGQNVTLSCEQNLNHDAMYWYRQDPGQGLRLIYYSQIVNDFQKGDIAEGYSVSREKKESFPLTVTSAQKNPTAFYLCASSDNSVDEQYFGPGTRLTVT.

This rearrangement joins TRBV15 to TRBJ2-3, with 7 nucleotides matching TRBD1. Germline assignment: CDR1 LNHNV and CDR2 YYDKDF (reference sequence). This CDR3 region has 16 residues. Losses at the gene ends were 5 bases for V and 0 bases for J; bases not matched to a gene: 8. In DNA, the CDR3 is TGTGCCACCAGCCAAGGGACAGCCTCTAGCACAGATACGCAGTATTTT. This encodes CATSQGTASSTDTQYF.

V usage is TRBV7-3 and J usage is TRBJ2-2; no clear D gene. V shed 0 bases and J shed 0 bases, with 8 bases lying between them. This CDR3 is built from 16 residues. Germline V lookup: CDR1 SGHTA, CDR2 FQGTGA. The CDR3 nucleotides are TGTGCCAGCAGCTTAACGGCAGCGTCGAACACCGGGGAGCTGTTTTTT. It codes for CASSLTAASNTGELFF.

This clone came up once. The CDR3 spells CASKVAGLKETQYF. CDR3 nucleotide sequence: TGTGCCAGCAAGGTGGCGGGGTTAAAAGAGACCCAGTACTTC. The J gene is TRBJ2-5, the V gene TRBV6-1; a weak D match, TRBD2 (6 bases). In germline, CDR1 is MNHNS, CDR2 SASEGT. V lost 7 bases, J lost 3 bases, and 15 bases lay in between. This CDR3 is 14 amino acids long.